The source of this T cell receptor beta chain is a study of T cell responses to AZD1222 COVID-19 vaccine. Overall study results and limits: Donors were mostly white British, more females; clonal diversity possibly underestimated. Spike-specific TCR breadth and depth rose after two AZD1222 doses. The study sampled repertoires only after the peak T cell response.

CDR3 length: 15 amino acids. The germline V gene has CDR1 ENHRY and CDR2 SYGVKD. V gave up 6 bases and J gave up 0 bases, with 9 bases separating them. Second-dose groups at about 4 or about 12 weeks were pooled. The protocol was immunoSEQ multiplex PCR, while the TCRdb copy is restricted to in-frame clones and leaves out a portion. The repertoire holds about 120,000 clones, around 84% seen once, with about 16% in the top ten. Worth noting for this clone: Its target is not known.

Sequences were derived from peripheral blood, sampled 28 days after the second AZD1222 dose. The sequence was obtained from an adult who received the AZD1222 COVID-19 vaccine. This chain links TRBV10-3 with TRBJ2-6; D possibly corresponds to TRBD1 (5 bases). Here the CDR3 DNA reads TGTGCCATCAGAGAGGACAACTCTGGGGCCAACGTCCTGACTTTC. Protein product: CAIREDNSGANVLTF.